This T cell receptor (beta chain) appears in the sequencing data of a study of cytomegalovirus exposure and HLA in healthy donors. This clone showed up just once. Germline CDR1 reads MGHRA; CDR2 reads YSYEKL. The CDR3 contains 15 residues. Trimming cost V 2 bases and J 2 bases, with 10 bases left between them. Primers: 60 Vbeta forward and 13 Jbeta reverse. Produced via immunoSEQ multiplex PCR; TCRdb's table is partial and in-frame only. Seen here are 100,000 to 150,000 clones, 76% observed once, and the top ten hold about 1.9%. The rearrangement uses TRBV4-1 and TRBJ1-3; D remains unclear. The source is a man over 45 in good health and CMV-seronegative. Specimen: PBMCs. The CDR3 loop is CASSQFWSTGNTIYF. The CDR3 bases are TGCGCCAGCAGCCAATTTTGGAGCACTGGAAACACCATATATTTT.